This T cell receptor (beta chain) was sequenced in a study of blood T cells in healthy people across ages (dated by TCRdb to between 2015 and 2016). As for the study more broadly: In model experiments, template switching captured roughly one uniquely barcoded TCR beta cDNA molecule for every two T cells. To avoid experimental bias, donors of different ages were spread randomly across the sequencing lanes. For two donors (one aged 18 to 30 and one aged 80 or older), the study analyzed two additional independent replicas of 1 million unique cDNA reads from the same blood draw. The donors were split into four age groups: young (average around 15 years), middle-aged (over 35), aged (more than 60) and long-lived (more than 80). To track age-related changes in TCR beta repertoire diversity, the study relied on deep sequencing normalized with unique cDNA molecular identifiers.

The paper as a whole reports these results and caveats: Total diversity estimates from one million sequenced T cells were considered lower bounds and underestimates. Observed TCR beta diversity per million T cells fell roughly linearly with age, and a significant reduction was already apparent by age around 36. Compared with the aged group, the long-lived group had more naive CD4+ T cells, fewer expanded clones and increased TCR diversity, suggesting age selection. The percentage of naive T cells measured by flow cytometry correlated strongly with observed TCR beta diversity. Donor CMV infection status was unknown, potentially confounding age-related changes in expanded clonotypes. Conclusive comparison of naive and antigen-experienced compartments was prevented by the profiling of bulk unsorted PBMCs.

Library construction relied on 5' RACE. A second PCR of roughly 7 to 11 cycles was run with a J-beta primer mix and a sample-barcoded 5' primer. A template-switch 5' adaptor carrying 12 random nucleotides introduced a unique molecular identifier onto each TCR beta cDNA molecule. Each sample yielded at least 3 million CDR3-containing paired-end reads. The Mint cDNA synthesis kit, primed by a TRBC-specific oligonucleotide, was used to synthesize first-strand cDNA from all RNA. Following uracil-DNA glycosylase treatment, a first 18-cycle PCR with universal primers M1SS and BC2_uni_R was performed on all cDNA. Per the source publication's procedure: For normalization, 1 million high-quality reads, each with a distinct molecular identifier, were randomly selected from each sample. Instead of being binned into consensus sequences, reads with shared molecular identifiers were discarded. CDR3 identification, clonotype clustering and error correction used MiTCR with a Q25 quality threshold and the strictest error-elimination algorithm. A nonparametric unseen species model using Euler transformation provided a lower-bound estimate of total TCR beta diversity. TCRdb handled the public reads itself, with Q25 trimming in fastp and clone calling in MiXCR, and kept productive beta chains. One record per CDR3 amino acid sequence lists the most common genes and DNA. These V and J calls are TCRdb output, not the study's own analysis. This sample holds 1.5 million to 2 million distinct CDR3 sequences; 35% to 50% were observed only once. The ten top clones hold more than 20% of the sample.

Compared with germline, V lacks 6 bases and J lacks 6 bases; bases without a gene match: 13. The germline V gene (reference sequence) provides CDR1 DFQATT and CDR2 SNEGSKA. Measured from the cysteine to the phenylalanine, the CDR3 is 15 residues long. The read is trimmed to its CDR3 DNA, 45 bases read in frame from base 1. Donors were about 36 systemically healthy Caucasian individuals from Russia aged roughly 6 to 100 years. Each donor gave about 11 milliliters of peripheral blood, drawn into EDTA-treated Vacutainer tubes. Ficoll-Paque density-gradient centrifugation was used to isolate PBMCs, with at least 7 million per sample. Trizol reagent was used to extract total RNA from the PBMCs, yielding at least 6 micrograms per sample. For every donor, an aliquot of PBMCs went through flow cytometry to measure the percentages of naive CD45RAhigh/CD27high T cells. Turning to this clonotype: Its antigen target is currently unknown. Within one base of it there is no much larger clone, and no base qualities were kept.

The clonotype originates from a human donor in good health. Sequencing was carried out using blood. Rearrangement joined TRBV20-1 to TRBJ2-4; 8 bases in the junction line up with TRBD2. The DNA sequence follows: TGCAGTGCGACCTTTAGCGGGGTGGCCCGAAACATTCAGTACTTC. Translated, it reads CSATFSGVARNIQYF.